This is a list of T cell receptor beta chains from one sample in a study of T-cell memory formation after mild COVID-19. In TCRdb, the 5' RACE reads were re-called with MiXCR into one record per CDR3 protein. The table has about 200,000 distinct CDR3 sequences, approximately 20% seen once. The sample comprised PBMCs or a T cell subset sorted from them (not recorded which). The receptors originated from an adult woman who had mild COVID-19 (a few samples of this study predate the infection). Cell type and time point are not known. The CDR3 runs from the conserved cysteine through the conserved F or W. The D gene is left open where the match is weak. Not all rows give a size; the values are once, few, many and, for expanded clones, a class.

CDR3aa	CDR3nt	abundance	v_gene	j_gene	d_gene
CASSLGLAYNEQFF	TGCGCCAGCAGCCTGGGACTAGCCTACAATGAGCAGTTCTTC	NA	TRBV5-1	TRBJ2-1	TRBD2
CASSPAGLNTDTQYF	TGTGCCAGCTCACCAGCGGGACTTAACACAGATACGCAGTATTTT	many	TRBV18	TRBJ2-3	NA
CASRNTGGSEQYF	TGTGCCAGCAGAAACACAGGGGGCAGTGAGCAGTACTTC	few	TRBV12-3/TRBV12-4	TRBJ2-7	TRBD1
CASSLGTSGRAGSDTQYF	TGCGCCAGCAGCTTGGGGACTAGCGGGAGGGCCGGGTCAGATACGCAGTATTTT	NA	TRBV5-1	TRBJ2-3	TRBD2
CASSIGGLETQYF	TGTGCCAGTAGTATCGGTGGGCTAGAGACCCAGTACTTC	NA	TRBV19	TRBJ2-5	NA
CSARDPGQGLGGVQYF	TGCAGTGCTAGAGATCCGGGACAGGGTTTGGGGGGCGTTCAGTACTTC	NA	TRBV20-1	TRBJ2-4	TRBD1
CASRRGGGSQFF	TGTGCCAGCAGACGTGGGGGGGGCTCGCAGTTCTTC	few	TRBV7-2	TRBJ2-1	NA
CASRGGRRNTDTQYF	TGTGCCAGCAGGGGGGGACGGCGAAACACAGATACGCAGTATTTT	few	TRBV2	TRBJ2-3	NA
CASSPGLAGHYEQYF	TGTGCCAGCTCACCGGGACTAGCGGGGCACTACGAGCAGTACTTC	few	TRBV18	TRBJ2-7	TRBD2
CASSATTVLAWGNEQFF	TGTGCCAGCAGCGCTACGACCGTACTAGCGTGGGGCAATGAGCAGTTCTTC	NA	TRBV7-9	TRBJ2-1	TRBD2
CASSFHRRGTYEQYF	TGTGCCAGCAGTTTCCATCGCAGGGGAACCTACGAGCAGTACTTC	NA	TRBV12-3/TRBV12-4	TRBJ2-7	NA
CASSFGGAQPYQETQYF	TGTGCCAGCAGTTTTGGTGGGGCCCAGCCGTACCAAGAGACCCAGTACTTC	once	TRBV12-3/TRBV12-4	TRBJ2-5	NA
CASSVDRQGNSPLHF	TGTGCCAGCAGTGTCGATCGACAGGGCAATTCACCCCTCCACTTT	NA	TRBV2	TRBJ1-6	TRBD1
CSAASQVTGELFF	TGCAGCGCTGCTTCCCAGGTCACCGGGGAGCTGTTTTTT	NA	TRBV29-1	TRBJ2-2	NA
CSARTSADTQYF	TGCAGTGCTCGGACTAGCGCAGATACGCAGTATTTT	few	TRBV20-1	TRBJ2-3	TRBD2
CASSLDPGRGWSGANVLTF	TGTGCCAGCAGCTTAGATCCGGGCAGGGGATGGTCTGGGGCCAACGTCCTGACTTTC	few	TRBV11-3	TRBJ2-6	NA
CASSTPTDFSGNTIYF	TGTGCCAGCAGTACACCAACAGACTTCTCTGGAAACACCATATATTTT	NA	TRBV12-3/TRBV12-4	TRBJ1-3	NA
CASSSTGMGEQYF	TGTGCCAGCAGCTCAACAGGGATGGGGGAGCAGTACTTC	few	TRBV7-9	TRBJ2-7	NA
CASRGLADLKETQYF	TGTGCCAGCAGGGGACTAGCGGATCTCAAAGAGACCCAGTACTTC	few	TRBV6-2/TRBV6-3	TRBJ2-5	TRBD2